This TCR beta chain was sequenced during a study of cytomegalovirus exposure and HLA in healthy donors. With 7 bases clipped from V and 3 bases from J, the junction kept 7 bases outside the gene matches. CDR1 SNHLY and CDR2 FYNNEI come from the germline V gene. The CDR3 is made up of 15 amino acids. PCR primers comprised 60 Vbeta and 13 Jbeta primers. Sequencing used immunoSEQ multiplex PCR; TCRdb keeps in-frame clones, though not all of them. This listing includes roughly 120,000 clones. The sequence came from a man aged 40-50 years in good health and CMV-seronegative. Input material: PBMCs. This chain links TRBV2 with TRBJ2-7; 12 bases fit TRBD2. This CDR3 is CASNTGTSGFYEQYF. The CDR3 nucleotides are TGTGCCAGCAACACTGGGACTAGCGGGTTCTACGAGCAGTACTTC. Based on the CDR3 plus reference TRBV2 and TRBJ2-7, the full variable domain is EPEVTQTPSHQVTQMGQEVILRCVPISNHLYFYWYRQILGQKVEFLVSFYNNEISEKSEIFDDQFSVERPDGSNFTLKIRSTKLEDSAMYFCASNTGTSGFYEQYFGPGTRLTVT.